The 3 T cell receptor beta chains below all came from one sample that was sequenced in a study of shared clonotypes between healthy human individuals. TCRdb keeps only in-frame clones here, not all; method: immunoSEQ multiplex PCR. Of over a million clones listed, about 75% are singletons. The sequenced material came from memory CD4+ T cells sorted from blood. Subset denoted: CD45RA-negative fraction. The source of these receptors is a man aged 18 to 30 in good health.

Concerning this clone: The same CDR3 can be traced to other DNA sequences in this sample. The rearrangement joins TRBV5-1 to TRBJ2-2; D gene uncertain. Trimming left V 0 bases short and J 2 bases short, with 2 bases between. CDR3 size: 13 residues. Looked up from germline, CDR1 is SGHRS and CDR2 is YFSETQ. DNA for the CDR3: TGCGCCAGCAGCTTGGGTAACACCGGGGAGCTGTTTTTT. Its translation: CASSLGNTGELFF.

The chain is built from TRBV29-1 and TRBJ2-3; TRBD2 aligns across 9 bases. CDR1 is SQVTM, CDR2 ANQGSEA, per germline. This CDR3 region has 16 residues. The junction had 9 bases not matched to a gene; V was cut back by 0 bases and J by 5 bases. CDR3 amino acids: CSVEDRASGTRDTQYF. CDR3 nucleotides: TGCAGCGTTGAAGATAGGGCTAGCGGGACTCGAGATACGCAGTATTTT.

The table lists this clone with many counts. V is TRBV7-8 and J is TRBJ1-2; possibly TRBD1 for D (6 bases). Germline lookup yields CDR1 SGHVS and CDR2 FQNEAQ. This CDR3 is 20 amino acids long. Trimming took off 5 bases at V and 4 bases at J, with 32 bases between the two ends. CDR3 in amino acids: CASSPLTNRGALISSYGYTF. The CDR3 coding sequence is TGTGCCAGCAGCCCGCTGACTAATAGGGGGGCGCTAATTTCGAGCTATGGCTACACCTTC. The full variable domain, with the rest looked up from reference TRBV7-8 and TRBJ1-2, is GAGVSQSPRYKVAKRGQDVALRCDPISGHVSLFWYQQALGQGPEFLTYFQNEAQLDKSGLPSDRFFAERPEGSVSTLKIQRTQQEDSAVYLCASSPLTNRGALISSYGYTFGSGTRLTVV.